This is a list of T cell receptor beta chains from one sample in a study of beta chain features in type 1 diabetes. TCRdb keeps only in-frame clones here, not all; method: immunoSEQ multiplex PCR. This table has about 290,000 clones, 8% appearing once. The sequencing sample was made of central memory CD4+ T cells from blood. The receptors were sampled from a woman under 30 in good health. Both conserved end residues are part of each CDR3. The D gene is left open where the match is weak. Not all rows give a size; the values are once, few, many and, for expanded clones, a class.

j_gene,v_gene,abundance,d_gene,CDR3aa,CDR3nt
TRBJ1-6,TRBV7-8,few,TRBD1,CASSARDRGSTPLHF,TGTGCCAGCAGCGCGAGGGACAGGGGGTCTACACCCCTCCACTTT
TRBJ2-3,TRBV7-7,many,TRBD1,CASSPGTGRSDTQYF,TGTGCTAGCAGCCCAGGGACAGGGCGATCAGATACGCAGTATTTT
TRBJ1-1,TRBV29-1,-,-,CSVEGLVRGTEAFF,TGCAGCGTTGAAGGGCTCGTCAGGGGCACTGAAGCTTTCTTT
TRBJ1-5,TRBV4-1,few,-,CASSHGVGNQPQHF,TGCGCCAGCAGCCATGGGGTTGGCAATCAGCCCCAGCATTTT
TRBJ2-3,TRBV9,-,TRBD2,CASSGRLAVTDTQYF,TGTGCCAGCAGCGGTCGACTAGCAGTCACAGATACGCAGTATTTT
TRBJ1-3,TRBV5-1,-,-,CASSFGGVSGNTIYF,TGCGCCAGCAGCTTCGGGGGTGTCTCGGGAAACACCATATATTTT
TRBJ2-3,TRBV6-5,-,-,CASSSFTDTQYF,TGTGCCAGCAGTTCATTTACAGATACGCAGTATTTT
TRBJ2-7,TRBV29-1,few,TRBD1,CSARTGTGVTYEQYF,TGCAGCGCCCGAACCGGGACAGGGGTTACCTACGAGCAGTACTTC
TRBJ1-2,TRBV18,-,-,CASSPEGNYGYTF,TGTGCCAGCTCACCGGAGGGGAACTATGGCTACACCTTC
TRBJ2-3,TRBV5-1,many,-,CASTGRGYTDTQYF,TGCGCCAGCACGGGGCGGGGATACACAGATACGCAGTATTTT
TRBJ1-1,TRBV11-1,few,-,CASTVDSNNEAFF,TGTGCCAGCACCGTCGACAGTAACAATGAAGCTTTCTTT
TRBJ2-3,TRBV30,few,-,CAWGRTARTDTQYF,TGTGCCTGGGGTCGGACGGCACGCACAGATACGCAGTATTTT
TRBJ1-2,TRBV7-9,-,-,CASSSDGGLDYGYTF,TGTGCCAGCAGCTCAGACGGGGGCTTGGACTATGGCTACACCTTC
TRBJ2-2,TRBV5-5,-,-,CASSFQRVENTGELFF,TGTGCCAGCAGCTTCCAGCGGGTAGAGAACACCGGGGAGCTGTTTTTT
TRBJ1-2,TRBV7-9,-,TRBD1,CASSLAGTENGYTF,TGTGCCAGCAGCTTAGCTGGGACAGAAAATGGCTACACCTTC
TRBJ2-5,TRBV2,-,-,CASSSNGGTGDETQYF,TGTGCCAGCAGTTCGAATGGGGGGACGGGGGACGAGACCCAGTACTTC
TRBJ2-1,TRBV29-1,few,TRBD2,CSVDPGLGGEQFF,TGCAGCGTTGATCCGGGACTAGGGGGTGAGCAGTTCTTC
TRBJ1-2,TRBV6-5,-,-,CASSQPPTGGYTF,TGTGCCAGCAGCCAGCCCCCAACGGGGGGCTACACCTTC
TRBJ1-1,TRBV20-1,-,-,CSALVYTEAFF,TGCAGTGCTCTCGTTTACACTGAAGCTTTCTTT
TRBJ1-5,TRBV7-2,few,TRBD1,CASSSQGQGNQPQHF,TGTGCCAGCAGCTCGCAAGGACAGGGGAATCAGCCCCAGCATTTT
TRBJ1-1,TRBV14,-,-,CASSQEGLRVVGTEAFF,TGTGCCAGCAGCCAAGAAGGATTACGGGTTGTGGGCACTGAAGCTTTCTTT
TRBJ1-1,TRBV5-6,few,-,CASSFYSGRNTEAFF,TGTGCCAGCAGCTTTTACTCGGGACGGAACACTGAAGCTTTCTTT
TRBJ2-7,TRBV6-5,few,-,CASSYSFLGGYEQYF,TGTGCCAGCAGTTACTCATTTCTAGGAGGCTACGAGCAGTACTTC
TRBJ1-2,TRBV6-5,few,-,CASSYKLQDHYGYTF,TGTGCCAGCAGTTACAAGTTACAGGACCACTATGGCTACACCTTC
TRBJ2-7,TRBV6-1,few,-,CASSPQSYEQYF,TGTGCCAGCAGCCCCCAGTCCTACGAGCAGTACTTC
TRBJ2-5,TRBV11-1,-,-,CASSGPGKETQYF,TGTGCCAGCAGCGGGCCAGGGAAGGAGACCCAGTACTTC
TRBJ1-5,TRBV18,-,-,CASSLGVLGNQPQHF,TGTGCCAGCTCACTCGGGGTATTGGGCAATCAGCCCCAGCATTTT
TRBJ1-2,TRBV10-3,many,TRBD1,CAISESTGGIGYTF,TGTGCCATCAGTGAGTCGACAGGGGGGATTGGCTACACCTTC
TRBJ2-1,TRBV18,few,TRBD1,CASSRLGRGNYNEQFF,TGTGCCAGCTCACGACTTGGCAGGGGGAACTACAATGAGCAGTTCTTC
TRBJ2-1,TRBV2,few,TRBD2,CASSGLTSGNEQFF,TGTGCCAGCAGTGGATTGACTAGCGGTAATGAGCAGTTCTTC